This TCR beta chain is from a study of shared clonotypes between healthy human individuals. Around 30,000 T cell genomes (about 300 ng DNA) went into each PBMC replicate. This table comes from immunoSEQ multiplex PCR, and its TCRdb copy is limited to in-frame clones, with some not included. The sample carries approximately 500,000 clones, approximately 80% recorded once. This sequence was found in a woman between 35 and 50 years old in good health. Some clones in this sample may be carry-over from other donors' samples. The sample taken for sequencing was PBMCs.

Here the CDR3 DNA reads TGTGCCAGCAGCTTAGCGCCTATGGGGACAGGGGATGAAAAACTGTTTTTT. Its translation is CASSLAPMGTGDEKLFF. The genes are TRBV7-2 and TRBJ1-4; TRBD1 aligns across 10 bases. The V gene end was trimmed by 0 bases and the J gene end by 6 bases; junction bases not matched to a gene: 7. Germline CDR1 is SGHTA and CDR2 is FQGNSA. The length of the CDR3 is 17 residues. The entire variable domain, with the rest obtained from reference TRBV7-2 and TRBJ1-4, is as follows: GAGVSQSPSNKVTEKGKDVELRCDPISGHTALYWYRQSLGQGLEFLIYFQGNSAPDKSGLPSDRFSAERTGGSVSTLTIQRTQQEDSAVYLCASSLAPMGTGDEKLFFGSGTQLSVL.